This T cell receptor beta chain came from a study of OX40 agonist ivuxolimab in advanced cancers. Turning to the study itself: Patients receiving dose escalation had hepatocellular carcinoma, melanoma, renal cell or head and neck cancer. Patients were around 83% male with ages roughly 23 to 90, mean roughly 55. Study-level findings and limits: Average numbers of expanded clones were greater in CD8+ T cells than in CD4+. Expansion of clones was among the lowest in partial responders at 0.1-3.0 mg/kg.

Worth noting for this clone: Its antigen is unidentified.

This CDR3 is built from 16 residues. Germline V lookup: CDR1 SGHKS, CDR2 YYEKEE (reference sequence). The V and J ends lost 4 bases and 4 bases respectively, with 15 bases between them. Assay: immunoSEQ multiplex PCR; the TCRdb copy retains only in-frame clones and omits some. Of 62,000 or so clones detected, around four fifths appear once; the ten largest clones hold 3% to 4%. This receptor was taken from an adult with an advanced solid tumor such as melanoma, head and neck, liver or kidney cancer. The chain is built from TRBV5-5 and TRBJ2-6; D is undetermined. This sample comprised CD4+ or CD8+ T cells sorted from blood, obtained in a trial of the OX40 agonist ivuxolimab. Here the CDR3 DNA reads TGTGCCAGCAGCCCGGGTATAAGTTTAGGGGCCAACGTCCTGACTTTC. It specifies CASSPGISLGANVLTF.